This TCR beta chain was obtained from a study of cytomegalovirus exposure and HLA in healthy donors (dated by TCRdb to about 2017). Regarding the complete study: In an earlier analysis of around 540 of the donors, less than 350 Gb of sequence data and just under 120 million unique TCR beta sequences from about 190 million T cells were reported. An early release covering 550 to 650 HLA-typed donors comprised about 320 gigabases of sequencing data and around 86 million unique TCR sequences. The genetic ancestry cluster associated with self-reported Caucasian donors included around 76% of the approximately 430 genotyped donors. The study aimed to test whether cataloging public T cell receptors could reveal signatures of past pathogen exposure. The study used immunosequencing to profile the T cell repertoires of hundreds of subjects and linked those repertoires to cytomegalovirus serostatus. Besides the first cohort of hundreds of subjects, a separate validation cohort made up of 120 different subjects was used. High-throughput TCR immunosequencing, statistical association of individual TCRs with disease status, and machine learning were combined to predict cytomegalovirus infection status. A later analysis re-examined previously published TCR beta repertoires from 500 to 700 donors and added high-resolution HLA genotyping to investigate patterns of TCR occurrence. Rather than drawing on any new phenotypic data, the later analysis identified candidate immune exposures from TCR beta sequences and the way those sequences occurred across donors. In an earlier analysis of several hundred of the donors, high-throughput TCR beta sequencing was used to judge whether each TCR beta V gene segment behaved as functional or pseudogenic. Donor age, sex, ethnicity and CMV serostatus were compiled together with the repertoire data. In a later genetic analysis, genome-wide SNP genotypes for about three fifths of the 666 donors were used, and that subset was treated as a discovery cohort. All discovery cohort repertoires had been generated on a single sequencing platform. Class I and class II HLA loci were covered by the typing at four-digit resolution. Typing coverage varied by locus: roughly 620-640 donors for A, B, C, DRB1 and DQB1; under 550 for DQA1; about 570 for DPA1; 400 to 480 for DPB1. Four or five DR-DQ haplotypes were handled as single units for association and clustering because linkage in the cohort was strong. Among 300 to 450 genotyped donors of the cohort, an average of approximately 240,000 unique TCR beta nucleotide sequences were sequenced per donor, about a sixth of them non-productive.

Summary of the overall study and its limitations: In a later analysis, TCR association rates were found to vary across HLA loci, with the most associated TCRs seen for DRB1 alleles and the fewest for HLA-C alleles. Compared with equally common non-associated chains, HLA-associated TCR beta chains in a later analysis were more clonally expanded and had lower generation probabilities. Three of the identified cytomegalovirus-associated TCR beta chains were confirmed in vitro to be specific for cytomegalovirus antigens. For the cohort, immune exposure information was limited to CMV serostatus. The cohort was sequenced for TCR beta chains only, and without alpha or paired-chain data the features that could be detected were limited. The presence/absence analyses assumed that sequencing depth was roughly uniform across donors, and that assumption may not be true. The earlier analysis of approximately 590 of the donors excluded around 17 rarely observed V segments, including chromosome 9 orphons, because counts were too low. The classifier was reported to diagnose cytomegalovirus status with high specificity and sensitivity in both the original cohort and the validation cohort. Because HLA typing was unavailable for some donors at each locus, only the typed subset was used in association tests. A group of highly shared sequence variants was considered likely to be a technical artifact of the sequencing pipeline. Some IMGT-functional V segments, including TRBV6-2 and TRBV6-3, could not be told apart with the 87-base-pair reads, so those segments were excluded. Correlated functional status among segregating V segments might be attributable to linkage disequilibrium, but an unknown experimental factor could not be ruled out. A total of 150 or so TCR beta chains were listed by the study as associated with cytomegalovirus. In a later genetic analysis, a missense DCLRE1C variant was associated with V-gene and J-gene trimming of TCR beta chains, and the association was replicated in an independent cohort. Compared with the roughly 700-donor mean, donors in an Asian-associated ancestry cluster had fewer N-insertions in productive TCRs, according to a later genetic analysis. A further reported finding was that TCR beta sequences accurately predicted the HLA-A and HLA-B alleles for most subjects in the first cohort. When HLA alleles, especially DR and DQ, strongly co-occurred, TCR associations were difficult to assign to individual alleles. Several of the top co-occurrence clusters appeared to be linked to parvovirus B19, influenza, CMV and Epstein-Barr virus, according to a later analysis. In a later analysis, most CMV-associated TCR beta chains were found to appear HLA-restricted, with HLA associations seemingly driven largely by CMV exposure. Most TCR sequences were seen in very few donors, while some public TCRs were found in many individuals. Broadly in line with IMGT annotations, most TCR beta V segments showed up in productive rearrangements about 87% or about 30% of the time in an earlier analysis of some 590 of the donors. The authors suggested that the approach could potentially be generalized to other disease states and immunological phenotypes. Specific HLA alleles were associated with roughly 16,000 TCR beta sequences at a false discovery rate of 0.05 in a later analysis.

The library was produced with the immunoSEQ multiplex PCR assay. The multiplex PCR relied on a mix of 60 forward primers for TCR Vbeta segments and 13 reverse primers for TCR Jbeta segments. Amplification of the CDR3 region of rearranged TCR beta genes was performed with a multiplex PCR assay on genomic DNA. On the Illumina HiSeq System, the amplified TCR beta libraries were sequenced as 87-base-pair reads. The study's own analysis went as follows. A later analysis tallied around 80 million unique TCR beta chains across the 700 or so repertoires, and approximately 12 million of those chains were shared by two or more donors. Raw reads were error-corrected and collapsed into unique sequences by a nearest-neighbor algorithm in which closely related sequences were merged to remove PCR and sequencing errors. V, D and J gene segments were assigned by aligning CDR3 sequences to IMGT reference sequences. For a sequence to be retained, a match of at least six nucleotides to both a V gene segment and a J gene segment was required. A rearrangement counted as productive if the CDR3 had no stop codons and remained in frame with V and J, and every other rearrangement counted as non-productive. CDR3 was defined by IMGT convention, running from the second conserved V-encoded cysteine to the conserved J-encoded phenylalanine. The earlier analysis of about 640 of the donors excluded any sequence lacking an unambiguous match to a single V gene segment. An earlier analysis of just under 600 of the donors called V segments functional above 56.7% productive rearrangements and segregating when the between-donor standard deviation exceeded 5%. To diagnose cytomegalovirus status from the catalog of TCR beta chain sequences, a statistical classification framework was built. V and J gene assignment, in a later analysis, came from comparing TCR nucleotide sequences with IMGT/GENE-DB human TR gene sequences. Using the TCRdist pipeline, a later analysis assigned CDR3 sequences along with most-parsimonious VDJ recombination scenarios. In a later analysis, every TCR beta chain was defined by the combination of its CDR3 amino acid sequence and its V-gene family, and reads without a unique V-gene family were dropped. In a later analysis, 450 to 600 highly shared, low-generation-probability nucleotide sequences were removed to address suspected cross-contamination and a sequencing artifact. In a later analysis, a clonal expansion index was calculated for each public chain from normalized within-repertoire ranks of inferred template counts. In a later analysis, generation probabilities were computed with a VDJ recombination model fitted to out-of-frame rearrangements, and the resulting probabilities were checked against IGoR. In a later analysis, hypergeometric tests were used to score TCR-TCR, TCR-HLA and TCR-CMV co-occurrence, with a repertoire-size bias correction applied to TCR pairs. False discovery rates were estimated in a later analysis by permuting HLA or CMV assignments 20 times. In a later analysis, co-occurring TCRs were grouped using DBSCAN, with TCRdist sequence similarity added in when clustering inside HLA-allele-positive subsets. For co-occurrence clustering, repertoires with fewer than 30,000 or more than 120,000 public chains were excluded, along with 5 or 6 repertoires with anomalous nucleotide sharing. In its TCRdb copy, this immuneACCESS table keeps in-frame sequences only and misses some clones. Where compared with another copy, unresolved V genes explain less than half of these, and the others have no known cause. V and J calls and clone size are copied from that table; D and trimming were computed from the DNA. This sample holds 150,000 to 200,000 clones; roughly 78% were observed only once. The top ten clonotypes cover 13% of the sample.

The cohort comprised approximately 700 healthy bone marrow donors. Cohort members were all nominally healthy when sampled, although unrecorded immune exposures were likely present. The donor tested CMV seropositive, placing the donor among the 289 seropositive members of the cohort. Each donor provided a peripheral blood sample, and peripheral blood mononuclear cells were used for TCR beta sequencing. The Qiagen DNeasy Blood Extraction Kit was used to extract genomic DNA from the blood cell samples. As to this clone: Its binding antigen is unknown. No quality values exist for individual bases; no much larger clone is one base distant.

The CDR3 holds 16 amino acids from the cysteine to the phenylalanine. The DNA shown is the 48-base CDR3, in frame from base 1. Recombination connected TRBV21-1 to TRBJ1-1; TRBD1 is taken as the D call from the table, unchecked against the DNA. TRBV21-1 is a pseudogene locus. The receptor comes from a woman aged 50 to 60 in good health and CMV-seropositive. The sample consisted of PBMCs. The encoded CDR3 is CASSKPRQETNTEAFF. The sequence in DNA is TGTGCCAGCAGCAAGCCCCGACAGGAGACAAACACTGAAGCTTTCTTT.